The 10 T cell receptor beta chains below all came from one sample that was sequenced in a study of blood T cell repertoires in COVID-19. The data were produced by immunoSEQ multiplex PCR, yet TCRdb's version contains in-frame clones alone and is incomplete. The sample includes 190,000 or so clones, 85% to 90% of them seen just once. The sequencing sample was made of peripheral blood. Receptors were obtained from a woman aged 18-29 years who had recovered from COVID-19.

The CDR3 loop reads CASSPPGHIEAFF. The CDR3 DNA follows: TGTGCCAGCAGTCCTCCGGGACACATTGAAGCTTTCTTT. V usage is TRBV6-5 and J usage is TRBJ1-1; a possible D gene is TRBD1 (6 bases). The CDR3 has 13 residues. From germline, CDR1 is MNHEY and CDR2 SVGAGI. V was clipped by 5 bases and J by 7 bases, with 14 bases between them.

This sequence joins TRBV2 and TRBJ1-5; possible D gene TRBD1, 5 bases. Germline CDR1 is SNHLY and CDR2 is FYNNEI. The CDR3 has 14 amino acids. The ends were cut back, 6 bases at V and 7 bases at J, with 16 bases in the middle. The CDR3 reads CASRRDGGMQPQHF. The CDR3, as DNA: TGTGCCAGCAGGCGGGACGGCGGTATGCAGCCCCAGCATTTT.

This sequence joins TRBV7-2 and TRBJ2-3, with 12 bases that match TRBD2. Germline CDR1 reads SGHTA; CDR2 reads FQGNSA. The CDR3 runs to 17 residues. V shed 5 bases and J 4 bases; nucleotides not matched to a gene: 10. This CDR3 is CASSPRTSGVGPDTQYF. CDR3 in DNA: TGTGCCAGCAGCCCCAGGACTAGCGGGGTGGGCCCAGATACGCAGTATTTT. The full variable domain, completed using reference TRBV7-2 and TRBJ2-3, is GAGVSQSPSNKVTEKGKDVELRCDPISGHTALYWYRQSLGQGLEFLIYFQGNSAPDKSGLPSDRFSAERTGGSVSTLTIQRTQQEDSAVYLCASSPRTSGVGPDTQYFGPGTRLTVL.

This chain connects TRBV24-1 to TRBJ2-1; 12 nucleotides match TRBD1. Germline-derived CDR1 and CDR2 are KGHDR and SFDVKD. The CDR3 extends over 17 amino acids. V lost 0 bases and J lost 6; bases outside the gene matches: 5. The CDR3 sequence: CATSDLGTGGFINEQFF. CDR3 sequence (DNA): TGTGCCACCAGTGATTTGGGGACAGGGGGCTTTATCAATGAGCAGTTCTTC.

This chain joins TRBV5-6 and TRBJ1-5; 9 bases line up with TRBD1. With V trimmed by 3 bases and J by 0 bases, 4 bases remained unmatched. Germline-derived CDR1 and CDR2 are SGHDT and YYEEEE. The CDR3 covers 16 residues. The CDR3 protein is CASSSYRGPSNQPQHF. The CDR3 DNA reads TGTGCCAGCAGCTCCTACAGGGGGCCTAGCAATCAGCCCCAGCATTTT. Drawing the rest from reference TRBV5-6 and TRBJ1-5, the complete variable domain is DAGVTQSPTHLIKTRGQQVTLRCSPKSGHDTVSWYQQALGQGPQFIFQYYEEEERQRGNFPDRFSGHQFPNYSSELNVNALLLGDSALYLCASSSYRGPSNQPQHFGDGTRLSIL.

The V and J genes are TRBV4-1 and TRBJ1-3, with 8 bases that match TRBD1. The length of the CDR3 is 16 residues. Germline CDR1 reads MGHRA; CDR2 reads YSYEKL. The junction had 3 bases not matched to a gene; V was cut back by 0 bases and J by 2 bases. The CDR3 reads CASSQDRGLPGNTIYF. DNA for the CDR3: TGCGCCAGCAGCCAAGACAGGGGGCTCCCTGGAAACACCATATATTTT.

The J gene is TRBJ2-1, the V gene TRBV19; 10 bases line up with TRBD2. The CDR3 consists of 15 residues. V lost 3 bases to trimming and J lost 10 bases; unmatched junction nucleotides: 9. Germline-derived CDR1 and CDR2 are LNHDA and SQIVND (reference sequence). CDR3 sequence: CASSISGRHLMEQFF. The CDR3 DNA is TGTGCCAGTAGTATTAGCGGGAGGCACCTTATGGAGCAGTTCTTC.

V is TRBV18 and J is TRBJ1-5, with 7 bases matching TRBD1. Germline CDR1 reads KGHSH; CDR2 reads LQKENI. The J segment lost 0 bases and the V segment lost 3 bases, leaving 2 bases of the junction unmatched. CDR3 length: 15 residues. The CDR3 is CASSPTGHSNQPQHF. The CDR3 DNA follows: TGTGCCAGCTCACCGACAGGGCATAGCAATCAGCCCCAGCATTTT.

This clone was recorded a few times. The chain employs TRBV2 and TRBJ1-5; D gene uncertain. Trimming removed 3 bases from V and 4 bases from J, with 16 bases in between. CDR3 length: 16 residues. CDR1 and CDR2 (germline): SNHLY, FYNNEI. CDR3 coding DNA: TGTGCCAGCAGTGATTCGGCAGCTAGAGTAAATCAGCCCCAGCATTTT. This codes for CASSDSAARVNQPQHF.

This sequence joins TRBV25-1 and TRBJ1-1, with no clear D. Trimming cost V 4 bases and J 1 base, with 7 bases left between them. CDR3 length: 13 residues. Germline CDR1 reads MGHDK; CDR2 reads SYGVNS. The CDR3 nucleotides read TGTGCCAGCAGTGCACAGCAGAACACTGAAGCTTTCTTT. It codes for CASSAQQNTEAFF.